This TCR beta chain came from a study of cytomegalovirus exposure and HLA in healthy donors. About the study: In an earlier analysis, 95 million to 130 million unique TCR beta sequences were found from about 190 million T cells.

The V gene's germline CDR1 is SGHTA and CDR2 FQGNSA. The CDR3 totals 16 residues. V shed 0 bases, J shed 2 bases, and the junction held 0 bases outside the gene matches. This PCR relied on a set of 60 Vbeta primers and 13 Jbeta primers. As handled by the study authors: Tens of millions of unique TCR beta chains, some 11 million shared, were counted in a later analysis. The assay was immunoSEQ multiplex PCR, and TCRdb's table has in-frame clones only and misses some. V and J calls plus clone size are reproduced from that table; the DNA served to infer D and trimming. There are about 59,000 clones in the sample; approximately 75% occur only once, and roughly 6.4% lies in the top ten. Of note for this clone: What it binds is not known.

Overall study results and limits: Roughly even sequencing depth across donors was the assumption behind the presence/absence analyses. Investigators reported approximately 170 TCR beta chains as tied to cytomegalovirus.

Material: PBMCs. The gene calls are TRBV7-2 and TRBJ1-6; 8 bases line up with TRBD1. This clonotype originated in a young man in good health and CMV-seropositive. CDR3 sequence: CASSLAQGAYNSPLHF. CDR3 nucleotides: TGTGCCAGCAGCTTAGCACAGGGGGCCTATAATTCACCCCTCCACTTT.